Listed below are T cell receptor beta chains from one sample, sequenced in a study of vaccination effects on CD4 cells after COVID-19. Produced via immunoSEQ multiplex PCR; TCRdb's table is partial and in-frame only. The table lists 20,000 or so clones, approximately 74% of them singletons. Their cognate antigens are unknown. The sample consisted of CD4+ T cells from PBMCs cultured with SARS-CoV-2 spike peptides, taken before COVID-19 vaccination. The receptors stem from a human donor who had a prior SARS-CoV-2 infection. The CDR3 runs from the conserved cysteine through the conserved F or W. D genes are given only for firm matches. For some rows the clone size is stated as once, few or many, or as a class when expanded; others skip it.

CDR3aa,CDR3nt,v_gene,abundance,j_gene,d_gene
CASSQERASREQYF,TGCGCCAGCAGCCAAGAGAGGGCTAGCCGCGAGCAGTACTTC,TRBV4-3,few,TRBJ2-7,NA
CASSVINYGYTF,TGTGCCAGCAGTGTCATTAACTATGGCTACACCTTC,TRBV2,NA,TRBJ1-2,NA
CSVPGGDTQYF,TGCAGTGTGCCAGGGGGAGATACGCAGTATTTT,TRBV20-1,NA,TRBJ2-3,TRBD1
CASSYADREGSEAFF,TGTGCCAGCAGCTATGCGGACAGGGAAGGATCTGAAGCTTTCTTT,TRBV5-4,once,TRBJ1-1,TRBD1
CASSSPRGLAGGREFF,TGTGCCAGCAGCTCGCCAAGGGGACTAGCGGGAGGGCGGGAGTTCTTC,TRBV11-3,NA,TRBJ2-1,TRBD2
CASSLALGRPFNEQFF,TGTGCCAGCAGCTTAGCCCTAGGCCGGCCATTCAATGAGCAGTTCTTC,TRBV11-2,NA,TRBJ2-1,NA
CASSERHLAGSNEQFF,TGTGCCAGCAGTGAAAGACACCTAGCGGGGAGTAATGAGCAGTTCTTC,TRBV6-1,NA,TRBJ2-1,TRBD2
CAISESVGVWYGYTF,TGTGCCATCAGTGAGTCGGTAGGGGTATGGTATGGCTACACCTTC,TRBV10-3,once,TRBJ1-2,NA
CASSEGPGRGYGYTF,TGTGCCAGCAGTGAAGGTCCAGGCCGAGGCTATGGCTACACCTTC,TRBV2,NA,TRBJ1-2,NA
CASSLAGSNNEQFF,TGTGCCAGCAGCTTAGCCGGGTCCAACAATGAGCAGTTCTTC,TRBV9,NA,TRBJ2-1,NA
CASSLGDTHEQFF,TGCGCCAGCAGCTTGGGAGACACCCATGAGCAGTTCTTC,TRBV5-1,few,TRBJ2-1,NA
CASSMPGAGTEAFF,TGTGCCAGTAGTATGCCAGGCGCGGGCACTGAAGCTTTCTTT,TRBV19,once,TRBJ1-1,NA
CASSIDPAGSGELFF,TGTGCCAGTAGTATAGATCCAGCAGGGTCCGGGGAGCTGTTTTTT,TRBV19,NA,TRBJ2-2,NA
CASIGTGQGDEKLFF,TGCGCCAGCATTGGGACAGGCCAAGGGGACGAAAAACTGTTTTTT,TRBV23-1,NA,TRBJ1-4,TRBD1
CASSPFGTQYF,TGTGCCAGCAGCCCGTTCGGAACGCAGTATTTT,TRBV7-2,NA,TRBJ2-3,NA
CAISEAGAGYTF,TGTGCCATCAGTGAAGCGGGGGCTGGCTACACCTTC,TRBV10-3,few,TRBJ1-2,NA
CASSLSISGNEQFF,TGCGCCAGCAGCTTGTCCATATCGGGGAATGAGCAGTTCTTC,TRBV5-1,NA,TRBJ2-1,NA
CASRRLPQGPNEQYF,TGTGCCAGTAGACGACTCCCCCAGGGTCCCAACGAGCAGTACTTC,TRBV6-5,NA,TRBJ2-7,NA
CASSHWTSGRAETQYF,TGTGCCAGCAGCCACTGGACTAGCGGGAGGGCAGAGACCCAGTACTTC,TRBV3-1/TRBV3-2,NA,TRBJ2-5,TRBD2
CASSLDGTGLGAYEQYF,TGTGCCAGCAGCTTAGATGGGACGGGATTGGGGGCCTACGAGCAGTACTTC,TRBV11-3,NA,TRBJ2-7,NA
CASSPGISSLGLHF,TGTGCCAGCAGTCCCGGGATATCCTCATTAGGCCTCCACTTT,TRBV27,NA,TRBJ1-6,NA
CASSLVRMAHEQYF,TGCGCCAGCAGCTTGGTCCGGATGGCCCACGAGCAGTACTTC,TRBV5-1,NA,TRBJ2-7,NA
CASSVLAGVNTQYF,TGTGCCAGCAGCGTACTAGCGGGGGTGAATACGCAGTATTTT,TRBV9,NA,TRBJ2-3,TRBD2
CASSPDGADRDNEQFF,TGTGCCAGCAGTCCAGACGGGGCAGATAGAGACAATGAGCAGTTCTTC,TRBV11-3,NA,TRBJ2-1,NA
CASSVVGSSYEQYF,TGTGCCAGCAGCGTAGTGGGCAGCTCCTACGAGCAGTACTTC,TRBV9,NA,TRBJ2-7,NA
CASSRLLGLEQYF,TGTGCCAGCAGCCGCCTATTGGGATTGGAGCAGTACTTC,TRBV27,NA,TRBJ2-7,NA
CASSVRGNIGSHEQYF,TGTGCCAGCAGTGTGCGGGGGAACATCGGGTCCCACGAGCAGTACTTC,TRBV6-1,NA,TRBJ2-7,TRBD2
CASSTGFPGNTIYF,TGTGCCAGTAGTACAGGGTTCCCTGGAAACACCATATATTTT,TRBV19,NA,TRBJ1-3,NA
CASTRGMGTDTQYF,TGTGCCAGCACCCGCGGGATGGGTACAGATACGCAGTATTTT,TRBV5-4,NA,TRBJ2-3,NA
CASSLENYGYTF,TGTGCCAGCAGCTTAGAAAACTATGGCTACACCTTC,TRBV11-2,NA,TRBJ1-2,NA
CASSPRTGGSYEQYF,TGTGCCAGCAGCCCTCGGACAGGGGGGTCCTACGAGCAGTACTTC,TRBV5-4,once,TRBJ2-7,TRBD1
CASSDSSSTDTQYF,TGTGCCAGCAGTGATAGCAGTAGCACAGATACGCAGTATTTT,TRBV2,NA,TRBJ2-3,NA
CATSDFKRGGQPAPYYEQYF,TGTGCCACCAGTGATTTCAAAAGAGGAGGACAGCCGGCCCCTTACTACGAGCAGTACTTC,TRBV24-1,NA,TRBJ2-7,NA
CAIAAGWNEQFF,TGTGCCATCGCTGCGGGATGGAATGAGCAGTTCTTC,TRBV10-3,NA,TRBJ2-1,NA
CASSPGQNTEAFF,TGTGCCAGCAGCCCTGGACAGAACACTGAAGCTTTCTTT,TRBV3-1/TRBV3-2,NA,TRBJ1-1,NA
CASDPRLGRGGFTGELFF,TGTGCCAGCGACCCCCGTTTGGGACGGGGGGGTTTCACCGGGGAGCTGTTTTTT,TRBV7-9,once,TRBJ2-2,TRBD2
CASSWTGTGNTIYF,TGTGCCAGCAGCTGGACAGGGACTGGAAACACCATATATTTT,TRBV5-8,NA,TRBJ1-3,TRBD1
CASSRGQGLADTQYF,TGTGCCAGCAGCCGGGGACAGGGCTTAGCAGATACGCAGTATTTT,TRBV11-3,once,TRBJ2-3,TRBD1
CASSLLGTGNYGYTF,TGTGCCAGCAGTCTACTTGGGACTGGCAACTATGGCTACACCTTC,TRBV2,once,TRBJ1-2,NA
CASSPSQELNTEAFF,TGTGCCAGCTCACCCAGCCAGGAACTGAACACTGAAGCTTTCTTT,TRBV18,once,TRBJ1-1,NA
CASSPTAIFEKLFF,TGCGCCAGCAGCCCGACTGCAATATTTGAAAAACTGTTTTTT,TRBV5-1,NA,TRBJ1-4,NA
CASSPNAGIGELFF,TGTGCCAGCAGCCCTAATGCAGGGATAGGGGAGCTGTTTTTT,TRBV9,NA,TRBJ2-2,NA
CASSLGGPRAGEQYF,TGTGCCAGCAGCTTGGGTGGGCCTAGAGCAGGCGAGCAGTACTTC,TRBV5-4,NA,TRBJ2-7,NA
CASSPGTSLQETQYF,TGTGCCAGCAGCCCGGGGACTAGCCTCCAAGAGACCCAGTACTTC,TRBV9,few,TRBJ2-5,TRBD2
CASSQRYNEQFF,TGTGCCAGCAGCCAACGATACAATGAGCAGTTCTTC,TRBV12-3/TRBV12-4,NA,TRBJ2-1,NA
CASSLFMNTQYF,TGTGCCAGCAGCTTATTTATGAATACGCAGTATTTT,TRBV11-3,NA,TRBJ2-3,NA
CSARLPDTQYF,TGCAGTGCTAGACTACCAGATACGCAGTATTTT,TRBV20-1,NA,TRBJ2-3,NA
CASSASSGGYNEQFF,TGTGCCAGCAGCGCCTCTAGCGGGGGGTACAATGAGCAGTTCTTC,TRBV9,NA,TRBJ2-1,TRBD2
CASSRGTSPSIYEQYF,TGCGCCAGCAGCCGGGGGACTAGCCCGAGCATCTACGAGCAGTACTTC,TRBV5-1,NA,TRBJ2-7,TRBD2